This TCR beta chain is from a study of control samples from healthy donors and cancer patients. Here immunoSEQ multiplex PCR was the method, and the copy in TCRdb shows in-frame clones only, minus some. The data show roughly 130,000 clones, roughly 90% seen once. This clonotype was obtained from a man between 18 and 35 years old in good health. Sequencing used blood.

The CDR3 bases are TGCAGCGTTGGGACGGATTCCCCCTACGAGCAGTACTTC. The encoded protein is CSVGTDSPYEQYF. The chain couples TRBV29-1 to TRBJ2-7, with D unresolved. The CDR3 has 13 residues. V was shortened by 4 bases and J by 2 bases, with 12 bases between the two germline ends. Germline CDR1 and CDR2: SQVTM and ANQGSEA.